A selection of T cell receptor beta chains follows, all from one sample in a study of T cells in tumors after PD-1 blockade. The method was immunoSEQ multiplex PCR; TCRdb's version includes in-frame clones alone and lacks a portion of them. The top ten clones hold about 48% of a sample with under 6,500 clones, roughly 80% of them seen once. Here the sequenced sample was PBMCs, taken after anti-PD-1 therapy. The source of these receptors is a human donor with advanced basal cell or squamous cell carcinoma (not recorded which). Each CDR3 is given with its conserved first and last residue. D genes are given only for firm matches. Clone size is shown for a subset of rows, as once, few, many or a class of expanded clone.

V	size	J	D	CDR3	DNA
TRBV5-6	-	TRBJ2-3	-	CASSPDYGDTQYF	TGTGCCAGCAGTCCAGACTACGGGGATACGCAGTATTTT
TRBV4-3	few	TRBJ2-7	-	CASSQEGRTREQYF	TGCGCCAGCAGCCAAGAAGGCAGGACGAGGGAGCAGTACTTC
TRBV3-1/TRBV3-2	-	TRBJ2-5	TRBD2	CASSQEGLAGGRQETQYF	TGTGCCAGCAGCCAAGAAGGGCTAGCGGGGGGCCGCCAAGAGACCCAGTACTTC
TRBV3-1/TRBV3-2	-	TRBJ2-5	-	CASSHSGETQYF	TGTGCCAGCAGCCACTCGGGGGAGACCCAGTACTTC
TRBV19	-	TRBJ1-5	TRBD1	CASSLQGASNQPQHF	TGTGCCAGTAGTCTTCAGGGGGCTAGCAATCAGCCCCAGCATTTT
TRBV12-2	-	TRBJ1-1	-	CASRTRPCYAEAFF	TGTGCAAGTCGCACCCGCCCTTGTTATGCTGAAGCTTTCTTT
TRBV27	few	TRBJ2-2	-	CASSLSSGEYTGELFF	TGTGCCAGCAGTTTATCGTCGGGGGAGTACACCGGGGAGCTGTTTTTT
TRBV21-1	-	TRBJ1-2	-	CASSTRTGGKYGYTF	TGTGCCAGCAGCACCCGGACAGGGGGCAAATATGGCTACACCTTC
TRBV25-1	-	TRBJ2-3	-	CASSDPPGPTDTQYF	TGTGCCAGCAGTGATCCCCCGGGGCCCACAGATACGCAGTATTTT
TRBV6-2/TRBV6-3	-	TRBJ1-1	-	CASSYPDRWDEAFF	TGTGCCAGCAGTTACCCCGACAGGTGGGATGAAGCTTTCTTT
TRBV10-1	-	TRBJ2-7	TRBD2	CASSELRQTSGKKF	TGCGCCAGCAGTGAACTAAGGCAAACTAGCGGGAAGAAGTTC
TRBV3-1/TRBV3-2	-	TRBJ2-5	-	CASSQSDQGIQETQYF	TGTGCCAGCAGCCAATCCGACCAGGGGATTCAAGAGACCCAGTACTTC
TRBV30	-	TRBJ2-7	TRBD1	CAWSAKKGGIYEQYF	TGTGCCTGGAGCGCAAAAAAAGGGGGCATATACGAGCAGTACTTC
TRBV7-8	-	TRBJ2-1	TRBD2	CASRSAGGLYNEQFF	TGTGCCAGCAGGTCCGCGGGGGGACTATACAATGAGCAGTTCTTC
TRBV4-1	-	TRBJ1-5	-	CASSQDVWGNQPQHF	TGCGCCAGCAGCCAAGACGTGTGGGGCAATCAGCCCCAGCATTTT
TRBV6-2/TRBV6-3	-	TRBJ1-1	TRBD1	CASSYDPRAERNTWDSEAFF	TGTGCCAGCAGTTATGACCCCCGAGCCGAGCGGAATACCTGGGACAGTGAAGCTTTCTTT
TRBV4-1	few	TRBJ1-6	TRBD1	CASSQMSGTGGIHF	TGCGCCAGCAGCCAAATGAGCGGGACAGGGGGTATCCACTTT
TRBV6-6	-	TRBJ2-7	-	CASQLGAANYEQYF	TGTGCCAGCCAATTAGGGGCGGCAAACTACGAGCAGTACTTC
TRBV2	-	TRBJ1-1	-	CASSAMGGGTEAFF	TGTGCCAGCAGTGCGATGGGAGGCGGCACTGAAGCTTTCTTT
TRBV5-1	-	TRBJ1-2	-	CASSQETGTDGYTF	TGCGCCAGCAGCCAGGAGACGGGGACGGATGGCTACACCTTC
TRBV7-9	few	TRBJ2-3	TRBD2	CASRTTSGGADTQYF	TGTGCCAGCAGAACAACTAGCGGGGGGGCCGATACGCAGTATTTT
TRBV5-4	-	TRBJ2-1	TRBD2	CASSFLRLAGMHEQFF	TGTGCCAGCAGCTTCTTGAGGCTAGCGGGGATGCATGAGCAGTTCTTC
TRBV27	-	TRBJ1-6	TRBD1	CASSLATGRNSPLHF	TGTGCCAGCAGTTTAGCGACAGGGCGGAATTCACCCCTCCACTTT
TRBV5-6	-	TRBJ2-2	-	CASSLGAGELFF	TGTGCCAGCAGCTTAGGGGCCGGGGAGCTGTTTTTT
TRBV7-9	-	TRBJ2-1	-	CASSPPTALFF	TGTGCCAGCAGCCCCCCCACCGCCCTATTCTTC
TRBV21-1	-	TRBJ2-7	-	CASSKGQGHYDRTYEQYF	TGTGCCAGCAGCAAAGGGCAGGGTCATTACGACAGGACCTACGAGCAGTACTTC
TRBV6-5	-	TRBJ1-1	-	CASVGLGNTEAFF	TGTGCCAGCGTAGGGTTGGGGAACACTGAAGCTTTCTTT
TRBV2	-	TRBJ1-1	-	CASGPGPPISEAFF	TGTGCCAGCGGACCGGGACCACCGATTAGCGAAGCTTTCTTT
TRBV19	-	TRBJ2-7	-	CATKTIYEQYF	TGTGCCACCAAGACAATTTACGAGCAGTACTTC
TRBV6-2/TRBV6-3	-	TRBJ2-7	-	CASSPTVYEQYF	TGTGCCAGCAGCCCTACAGTCTACGAGCAGTACTTC
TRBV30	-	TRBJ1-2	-	CYSRQGNYGYTF	TGCTACTCCCGGCAGGGGAACTATGGCTACACCTTC
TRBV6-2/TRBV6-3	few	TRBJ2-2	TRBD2	CASSIPGTSWNTGELFF	TGTGCCAGCAGTATCCCTGGGACTAGCTGGAACACCGGGGAGCTGTTTTTT
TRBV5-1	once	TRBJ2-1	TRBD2	CASSSTSGGANEQFF	TGCGCCAGCAGCTCTACTAGCGGGGGGGCAAATGAGCAGTTCTTC
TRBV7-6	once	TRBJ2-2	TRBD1	CASSSVPGQGAEGTGELFF	TGTGCCAGCAGCTCAGTCCCGGGACAGGGGGCGGAGGGCACCGGGGAGCTGTTTTTT
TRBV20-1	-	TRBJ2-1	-	CSASGVSSYNEQFF	TGCAGTGCTAGTGGGGTGAGCTCCTACAATGAGCAGTTCTTC